This TCR beta chain derives from a study of T cell clusters in autoimmune cytopenias. The study, taken as a whole, reports: Clustering suggested that physiological T cell clusters were missing in primary autoimmune cytopenia patients. Exclusive TRB clusters were about 2.8-fold more numerous in healthy donors than in active autoimmune hepatitis.

The CDR3 totals 13 residues. This clonotype counts as medium-sized by frequency. Its specificity is unknown. Tens of thousands of genome equivalents of blood DNA were amplified for TRB. One tube held mixed TRB-A and TRB-B primer pools for touch-down PCR. Each CDR3 protein gets one entry in TCRdb, which reprocessed the multiplex PCR reads and gives no DNA. The sample totals under 3,500 distinct CDR3 sequences. The receptor comes from a human donor with an autoimmune cytopenia or autoimmune hepatitis (not recorded which). V is TRBV12-3 or TRBV12-4 and J is TRBJ1-6; TCRdb selects TRBD1, and the lack of DNA leaves this call unchecked. Sequencing was performed on peripheral blood. CDR3 sequence: CASSFARGSPLHF.